This T cell receptor beta chain was retrieved from a study of regulatory T cells in long-lasting Graves disease. Library construction for TCR beta used iRepertoire HTBI primers and Arm-PCR of CDR3 regions. TCRdb called the multiplex PCR reads again in MiXCR, with one record for every CDR3 protein. The sample consists of 350,000 to 500,000 distinct CDR3 sequences, about 15% of them appearing once. V gave up 5 bases and J gave up 1 base; unmatched junction bases: 5. CDR1 and CDR2 (germline): LGHNT, FRNRAP. CDR3 length: 16 amino acids. Regarding time point: newly diagnosed GD, antithyroid drugs for less than 3 months. Construction of the TCR library relied on RNA isolated from PBMCs. This clonotype was recorded at least ten times. These records were also assigned to another study, of T cells in Graves' hyperthyroidism and ophthalmopathy. That report notes: Stability of Graves' hyperthyroidism was defined as absent ophthalmopathy progression within 18 months. Researchers found most expanded thyroid clonotypes above 0.001 in blood as well.

The TCR was taken from a young woman with Graves disease. The chain couples TRBV12-5 to TRBJ2-5; 12 nucleotides align to TRBD2. The material sequenced was peripheral blood mononuclear cells (PBMCs), taken at new diagnosis, from a patient treated with antithyroid drugs. The CDR3 reads CASGLRTSGVQETQYF. The CDR3 bases are TGTGCTAGTGGTCTCAGGACTAGCGGGGTCCAAGAGACCCAGTACTTC.